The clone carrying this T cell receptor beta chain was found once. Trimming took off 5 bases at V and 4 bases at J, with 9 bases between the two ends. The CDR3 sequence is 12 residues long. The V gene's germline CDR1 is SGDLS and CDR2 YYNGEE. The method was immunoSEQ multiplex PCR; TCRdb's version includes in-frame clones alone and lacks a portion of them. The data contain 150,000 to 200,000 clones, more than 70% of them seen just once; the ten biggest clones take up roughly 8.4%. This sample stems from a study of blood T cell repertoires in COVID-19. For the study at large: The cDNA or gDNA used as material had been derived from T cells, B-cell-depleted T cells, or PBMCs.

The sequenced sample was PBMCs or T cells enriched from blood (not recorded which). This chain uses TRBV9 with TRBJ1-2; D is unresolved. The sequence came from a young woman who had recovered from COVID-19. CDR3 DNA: TGTGCCAGCAGGGCCAGCGGCTATGGCTACACCTTC. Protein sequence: CASRASGYGYTF.